This TCR beta chain was captured in a study of Tregs in tolerant kidney transplant recipients. Thawed PBMCs were FACS-sorted into unstimulated CD4+CD25+CD127- regulatory T cells, CD4+CD25- non-regulatory cells, CD4 and CD8 cells. The data were produced by immunoSEQ multiplex PCR, yet TCRdb's version contains in-frame clones alone and is incomplete. Of over 60,000 clones listed, 85% to 90% are singletons. V shed 6 bases and J shed 6 bases, with 15 bases lying between them. Germline V gene lookup returns CDR1 MDHEN and CDR2 SYDVKM. The CDR3 runs to 14 residues. The sequence derives from a human donor who received a combined kidney and bone marrow transplant. Sample: CD4+ T cells from blood, taken before the transplant. The V gene is TRBV28, the J gene TRBJ2-4; D possibly corresponds to TRBD1 (6 bases). The DNA of the CDR3 is TGTGCCAGCAGCCTAAATCGAGGGGGAAACATTCAGTACTTC. Amino acids: CASSLNRGGNIQYF.